This T cell receptor beta chain was sequenced for a study of beta chain features in type 1 diabetes. cDNA synthesis used the whole RNA isolate, giving expressed TCRB sequences. Sequencing used immunoSEQ multiplex PCR; TCRdb keeps in-frame clones, though not all of them. The sample has 240,000 or so clones; less than 35% are singletons. This CDR3 has 15 residues. Germline-derived CDR1 and CDR2 are MNHNY and SVGAGI (reference sequence). V gave up 4 bases and J gave up 8 bases, with 17 bases separating them. Sequencing was performed on central memory CD4+ T cells from blood. The sequence was collected from a man in his thirties or forties in good health. This rearrangement joins TRBV6-6 to TRBJ1-4; D perhaps matches TRBD1 (6 bases). The CDR3 here is CASSSVQGIQEKLFF. The CDR3 DNA is TGTGCCAGCAGTTCCGTCCAGGGGATACAGGAAAAACTGTTTTTT.